This record looks at one TCR beta chain sequence and its context. Its antigen is not identified. The sample comes from a study of cytomegalovirus exposure and HLA in healthy donors. Study findings and constraints: Later on, a genetic analysis was performed. It linked a missense variant in DCLRE1C with V- and J-gene trimming of TCR beta.

The ends lost 5 bases at V and 10 bases at J; junction bases unmatched: 4. The CDR3 runs to 12 residues. CDR1 and CDR2 (germline): LNHDA, SQIVND (reference sequence). The PCR contained 60 Vbeta and 13 Jbeta primers. Sequencing was performed with immunoSEQ multiplex PCR; in TCRdb, only in-frame clones are kept and a portion is missing. Here the sample spans about 120,000 clones, around 83% being singletons. What was sequenced was PBMCs. The TCR originated in a man aged 25-40 years in good health and CMV-seropositive. The chain combines TRBV19 with TRBJ1-4; 7 nucleotides line up with TRBD1. The CDR3 DNA is TGTGCCAGTAGTGGGGACAGCGGAAAACTGTTTTTT. Translation gives CASSGDSGKLFF.